Listed below are T cell receptor beta chains from one sample, sequenced in a study of graft-versus-host responses after intestinal transplantation. The assay was immunoSEQ multiplex PCR, and TCRdb's table has in-frame clones only and misses some. The data contain approximately 15,000 clones, about two thirds of them singletons. This material consisted of ileum tissue, taken just under 700 days after intestinal transplantation. The receptors were gathered from a human patient who received an intestinal transplant, so some T cells may come from the graft donor. Both conserved end residues are part of each CDR3. Clone size appears in some rows only: once, few, many, or a class for an expanded clone.

>TRBJ2-3|NA|TRBV7-2
CASSPAFSGGRGADTQYF
>TRBJ1-2|medium-sized|TRBV11-2
CASSLDRVGYTF
>TRBJ1-6|NA|TRBV19
CASSTSGTNVWSPLHF
>TRBJ1-2|NA|TRBV6-1
CASSYRRGGHGYTF
>TRBJ2-3|NA|TRBV11-3
CASSLGIAGDLTDTQYF
>TRBJ1-6|NA|TRBV11-1
CASSFSESGTPDNSPLHF
>TRBJ1-2|once|TRBV29-1
CSSFGQGNGYTF
>TRBJ1-2|once|TRBV5-1
CASSSETGSQGYTF
>TRBJ1-1|NA|TRBV25-1
CASSPGGDTEAFF
>TRBJ2-1|NA|TRBV29-1
CSVEEEVRPSDEQFF
>TRBJ2-1|NA|TRBV30
CAWGRVAYNEQFF
>TRBJ1-5|NA|TRBV4-3
CASSQERRGNQPQHF
>TRBJ2-3|NA|TRBV5-1
CASSSGGGRTDTQYF
>TRBJ2-7|few|TRBV4-3
CASSQALAISYEQYF
>TRBJ1-2|NA|TRBV11-3
CASSLTRENGYTF